What follows are 8 T cell receptor beta chains derived from one specimen sequenced in a study of tumour-infiltrating T cells in Burkitt lymphoma. Generated by immunoSEQ multiplex PCR, the TCRdb table keeps only in-frame clones and is missing some. Of roughly 1,700 clones listed, 60% to 70% are singletons. Specimen: tumor tissue. These receptors were obtained from a human donor with diffuse large B-cell lymphoma.

This clone has a handful of counts. The chain uses TRBV4-1 and TRBJ1-2, with 7 bases identical to TRBD1. The V segment lost 1 base and the J segment 1 base; nucleotides outside the gene matches: 9. CDR1 MGHRA and CDR2 YSYEKL come from the germline V gene. CDR3 length: 17 amino acids. This CDR3 reads CASSQAYTGQINYGYTF. CDR3 in DNA: TGCGCCAGCAGCCAAGCCTACACGGGACAGATTAACTATGGCTACACCTTC.

A few counts support this clone. V gene TRBV12-2 combines with J gene TRBJ1-5. TRBV12-2 is a pseudogene locus. CDR3 length equals 18 residues. The CDR3 bases are TGTGCAAGTCGCATGGGCCGGGAGGGGCCAGGAAGCAATCAGCCCCAGCATTTT. Translated: CASRMGREGPGSNQPQHF.

The chain couples TRBV5-1 to TRBJ2-7; 8 bases map to TRBD1. The CDR3 length is 20 residues. Germline assignment: CDR1 SGHRS and CDR2 YFSETQ. J was trimmed by 2 bases and V by 0 bases; bases with no gene match: 19. CDR3: CASSLAEWDRNKWAPYEQYF. CDR3 bases: TGCGCCAGCAGCTTGGCCGAGTGGGACAGGAATAAATGGGCCCCCTACGAGCAGTACTTC.

The rearrangement joins TRBV5-6 to TRBJ1-2; no reliable D call. Germline V gene data show CDR1 as SGHDT and CDR2 as YYEEEE. V gave up 2 bases and J gave up 10 bases, with 12 bases separating them. The length of the CDR3 is 12 residues. CDR3 sequence: CASSFDRITYTF. For the CDR3, the DNA is TGTGCCAGCAGCTTTGATCGGATAACCTACACCTTC.

The genes are TRBV19 and TRBJ2-7; 8 bases fit TRBD1. Unmatched junction bases numbered 1, after V lost 4 bases and J lost 5 bases. The V gene's germline CDR1 is LNHDA and CDR2 SQIVND (reference sequence). The CDR3 is 12 residues long. The CDR3 DNA reads as TGTGCCAGTAGTAGGACAGGGAACGAGCAGTACTTC. This sequence encodes CASSRTGNEQYF.

Within the sample, this clone is large (0.1 to 1%). This rearrangement joins TRBV4-3 to TRBJ2-7, with TRBD1 identical over 9 bases. This CDR3 is built from 14 residues. Germline V lookup: CDR1 LGHNA, CDR2 YSLEER. V lost 3 bases, J lost 1 base, and 1 base stayed unmatched. Written as DNA, the CDR3 is TGCGCCAGCAGCCACGGACAGGGGTCCTACGAGCAGTACTTC. Translated: CASSHGQGSYEQYF.

Worth noting for this clone: A much more abundant neighbour one base away suggests this may be a read error. The chain is built from TRBV13 and TRBJ2-5; D not resolved. The DNA end lines up better with TRBJ2-7; the J call may be wrong. The germline V gene encodes CDR1 PRHDT and CDR2 FYEKMQ (reference sequence). This CDR3 has 14 residues. For the CDR3, the DNA is TGTGCCAGCAGCTTAGGGCGAGGCTCCTACGAGCAGTACTTC. Protein sequence: CASSLGRGSYEQYF.

Points on this clone: At one end, the junction sequence differs from germline, possibly due to a read error. The chain is built from TRBV27 and TRBJ1-2; 8 bases match TRBD1. The CDR3 contains 14 residues. Looked up from germline, CDR1 is MNHEY and CDR2 is SMNVEV (reference sequence). The CDR3, as DNA: TGTGCCAGCAGTTTACAGGGGGCGAACTATAGCTACACCTTC. It is translated as CASSLQGANYSYTF.